The rows below give T cell receptor beta chains drawn from one sample of a study of blood T cell repertoires in COVID-19. Profiled with immunoSEQ multiplex PCR; TCRdb holds only in-frame clones, not every one. The data hold about 170,000 clones, with approximately 90% observed a single time. Sample: peripheral blood. These receptors all stem from a man aged 45-60 years who had recovered from COVID-19. The CDR3 runs from the conserved cysteine through the conserved F or W. D genes are given only for firm matches. Only part of the rows carry a size: once, few, many, or a class if the clone is expanded.

D gene	V gene	J gene	clone size	CDR3 DNA	CDR3 protein
TRBD2	TRBV10-1	TRBJ2-3	-	TGCGCCAGCAGGAGCGGGAGGATTACAGATACGCAGTATTTT	CASRSGRITDTQYF
TRBD1	TRBV7-9	TRBJ1-6	-	TGTGCCAGCAGCCTGACACAGGGGTCAAATTCACCCCTCCACTTT	CASSLTQGSNSPLHF
TRBD1	TRBV6-2/TRBV6-3	TRBJ2-5	-	TGTGCCAGCAGTGACCTGGACAGGGTTTATGAGACCCAGTACTTC	CASSDLDRVYETQYF
TRBD1	TRBV27	TRBJ1-1	-	TGTGCCAGCAGATACGGGACAGGGGTAACTGAAGCTTTCTTT	CASRYGTGVTEAFF
TRBD1	TRBV10-3	TRBJ1-2	-	TGTGCCATCAGTGAGTCGAGCCAGGGGGCTGTCGGCGGCTACACCTTC	CAISESSQGAVGGYTF
-	TRBV6-1	TRBJ1-6	-	TGTGCCAGCAGTGAGGGAGTTTTCGATAATTCACCCCTCCACTTT	CASSEGVFDNSPLHF
TRBD1	TRBV30	TRBJ1-5	-	TGTGCCTGGAGTGTATCGGACAGGGGGTTTAGGGATCAGCCCCAGCATTTT	CAWSVSDRGFRDQPQHF
-	TRBV29-1	TRBJ2-7	-	TGCAGCGTTGAAGAACAGATCCCCTACGAGCAGTACTTC	CSVEEQIPYEQYF
TRBD1	TRBV7-8	TRBJ2-1	few	TGTGCCAGCAGCCCGCGACAGGGGGGGTTCTACAATGAGCAGTTCTTC	CASSPRQGGFYNEQFF
TRBD2	TRBV6-5	TRBJ2-1	-	TGTGCCAGCAGGGGAGGGCCGTTGAATGAGCAGTTCTTC	CASRGGPLNEQFF
-	TRBV7-9	TRBJ2-1	-	TGTGCCAGCAGCGCCCCCCGGACCCCAACAGGAGAGCAGTTCTTC	CASSAPRTPTGEQFF
-	TRBV25-1	TRBJ1-6	once	TGTGCCAGCAGTGAACGGAGGCAGCTACTTAATTCACCCCTCCACTTT	CASSERRQLLNSPLHF
TRBD2	TRBV11-2	TRBJ2-3	-	TGTGCCAGCAGCCCCGGGACTAGCGGGGGCCCAGATACGCAGTATTTT	CASSPGTSGGPDTQYF
TRBD2	TRBV2	TRBJ2-1	once	TGTGCCAGCAGTGAAGGTAGGGGACTAGGAACGCCCAATGAGCAGTTCTTC	CASSEGRGLGTPNEQFF
TRBD2	TRBV18	TRBJ2-3	-	TGTGCCAGCTCAAGAGGACTAGCGGTCACAGATACGCAGTATTTT	CASSRGLAVTDTQYF
TRBD1	TRBV10-3	TRBJ2-3	-	TGTGCCATTGCTCAGGGGGAAAGGACGCAGTATTTT	CAIAQGERTQYF
TRBD1	TRBV27	TRBJ2-6	-	TGTGCCAGCAATTGGAGACAGGGGATCTCTGGGGCCAACGTCCTGACTTTC	CASNWRQGISGANVLTF
-	TRBV10-2	TRBJ1-4	-	TGCGCCAGCAGTGACTTTGGGCAGGGTGAAAAACTGTTTTTT	CASSDFGQGEKLFF
-	TRBV4-1	TRBJ2-5	-	TGCGCCAGCAGCCAACTAGTTTGGGAGACCCAGTACTTC	CASSQLVWETQYF
TRBD2	TRBV15	TRBJ2-3	-	TGTGCCACCAGCAGAGAAAGCGGGAGAGGCACAGATACGCAGTATTTT	CATSRESGRGTDTQYF
-	TRBV5-8	TRBJ2-2	-	TGTGCCAGCAGCCGGGGTTTTACGGCCACCGGGGAGCTGTTTTTT	CASSRGFTATGELFF
TRBD1	TRBV7-2	TRBJ2-7	-	TGTGCCAGCAGCATCCAGACAGGGCCAGGGGAGCAGTACTTC	CASSIQTGPGEQYF
-	TRBV5-4	TRBJ1-1	-	TGTGCCAGCAGCTTGGCCGGGGGTTTCACTGAAGCTTTCTTT	CASSLAGGFTEAFF
TRBD2	TRBV7-9	TRBJ2-1	-	TGTGCCAGCAGCTGGCTAGCGGGGACCTACAATGAGCAGTTCTTC	CASSWLAGTYNEQFF
TRBD1	TRBV19	TRBJ2-7	few	TGTGCCAGTAGTCCCCGACAGGGGAAGTACGAGCAGTACTTC	CASSPRQGKYEQYF
TRBD1	TRBV25-1	TRBJ2-7	-	TGTGCCAGCAGGGACAGGGCGTACCTCGAGCAGTACTTC	CASRDRAYLEQYF
-	TRBV7-2	TRBJ2-6	-	TGTGCCAGCAGCTTAGAGGACACATCTTTCTCTGGGGCCAACGTCCTGACTTTC	CASSLEDTSFSGANVLTF
-	TRBV12-3/TRBV12-4	TRBJ1-3	-	TGTGCCAGCATTGAGGACACGGGAAACACCATATATTTT	CASIEDTGNTIYF
TRBD2	TRBV27	TRBJ2-6	-	TGTGCCAGCACTTCCGGGACTAGGCTGCTTGGGGCCAACGTCCTGACTTTC	CASTSGTRLLGANVLTF
-	TRBV18	TRBJ2-7	-	TGTGCCAGCTCACCGACTAGGGAGGGGGGCGAGCAGTACTTC	CASSPTREGGEQYF
-	TRBV29-1	TRBJ1-2	-	TGCAGCGTCACAGCCTCAGGGGTCGCGGGCTACACCTTC	CSVTASGVAGYTF
TRBD1	TRBV6-5	TRBJ1-1	-	TGTGCCAGCCCAGGACAGGGAAGGACTGAAGCTTTCTTT	CASPGQGRTEAFF
TRBD1	TRBV28	TRBJ1-5	-	TGTGCCAGCAGTTTTTCAGGGGGCGTGGGTCAGCCCCAGCATTTT	CASSFSGGVGQPQHF
-	TRBV19	TRBJ1-1	-	TGTGCCAGTAGTATTAACTCCCGAGGCACTGAAGCTTTCTTT	CASSINSRGTEAFF
-	TRBV9	TRBJ2-5	-	TGTGCCAGCAGCGTGCGGTCGGAAGAGACCCAGTACTTC	CASSVRSEETQYF
TRBD1	TRBV19	TRBJ1-5	-	TGTGCCAGTAGCACGGGACAGGTTCATCAGCCCCAGCATTTT	CASSTGQVHQPQHF
TRBD2	TRBV20-1	TRBJ2-7	-	TGCAGTGCTAGTGGACTAGCGGGAGGGAGCTCCTACGAGCAGTACTTC	CSASGLAGGSSYEQYF
-	TRBV21-1	TRBJ2-2	-	TGTGCCAGCAGCAAAGTAAGACAGGGGTACGGGGAGCTGTTTTTT	CASSKVRQGYGELFF